This is a list of T cell receptor beta chains from one sample in a study of siplizumab effects on memory and regulatory T cells. Libraries were prepared by immunoSEQ multiplex PCR; TCRdb keeps only in-frame clonotypes and omits some of them. The repertoire includes approximately 100,000 clones, 91% of them detected once, and roughly 2.7% sits in the top ten. Sequenced input: CD4+ T cells sorted from blood. The receptors originated from a human donor in good health. Some clones in this sample may be carry-over from other donors' samples. CDR3s include the opening cysteine and the closing phenylalanine or tryptophan. A D gene is named only where the DNA matches it firmly. Clone size, where shown, is once, few, many, or a class for clones that have expanded.

d_call clone_size j_call v_call cdr3_aa
TRBD2 NA TRBJ2-3 TRBV29-1 CSVTGGSGRDTQYF
NA NA TRBJ1-3 TRBV7-2 CASSTGPPSGNTIYF
TRBD1 NA TRBJ2-5 TRBV2 CASDRVPQETQYF
TRBD1 NA TRBJ1-2 TRBV6-5 CASSSTGDYGYTF
NA NA TRBJ2-3 TRBV19 CASRLLPTTDTQYF
NA once TRBJ2-7 TRBV18 CASSPGTTYEQYF
TRBD1 NA TRBJ2-6 TRBV30 CAWSMTGARSGANVLTF
TRBD1 NA TRBJ2-7 TRBV6-5 CASSYRRTGATYEQYF
NA NA TRBJ1-3 TRBV14 CASSLIGGGYGNTIYF
NA NA TRBJ2-7 TRBV18 CASSPTGTRSYEQYF
TRBD2 NA TRBJ2-7 TRBV5-1 CASSLVGTSGPYSYEQYF
TRBD2 NA TRBJ2-3 TRBV4-2 CASSQKAGVGDTQYF
NA NA TRBJ2-5 TRBV27 CASSRSNKETQYF
NA NA TRBJ2-3 TRBV27 CASSLSFSTRVMQYF
NA NA TRBJ1-3 TRBV5-1 CASSLQGTSGNTIYF
TRBD1 NA TRBJ1-5 TRBV5-1 CASSLLGQINQPQHF
NA NA TRBJ1-1 TRBV6-5 CASSYSAGTEAFF
TRBD2 NA TRBJ2-3 TRBV7-9 CASSQGNSGGTDTQYF
NA NA TRBJ2-5 TRBV5-1 CASSFSFSGEQETQYF
NA NA TRBJ2-1 TRBV27 CASRPRDSSEQFF